One sample yielded the 8 T cell receptor beta chains listed below, sequenced in a study of T-cell memory formation after mild COVID-19. TCRdb used MiXCR to reprocess the 5' RACE reads, holding one entry per CDR3 protein. Seen here are under 300,000 distinct CDR3 sequences, around 8% observed once, and the top ten hold 20% to 25%. The sample consisted of PBMCs or a T cell subset sorted from them (not recorded which). The receptors come from a man aged 18-30 years who had mild COVID-19 (a few samples of this study predate the infection). Cell type and time point are not known.

This clonotype was detected a few times. This chain links TRBV7-9 with TRBJ1-4, with D tentatively TRBD1 (5 bases). Trimming pared 4 bases from V and 8 bases from J, leaving 11 bases between. CDR1 is SEHNR, CDR2 FQNEAQ, per germline (reference sequence). CDR3 length equals 13 residues. The CDR3 DNA reads TGTGCCAGCAGCTCCAGACGGGACGAAAAACTGTTTTTT. It is translated as CASSSRRDEKLFF.

This clonotype was detected only a few times. The chain couples TRBV20-1 to TRBJ1-1; D remains unclear. The germline CDR1 and CDR2 sequences are DFQATT and SNEGSKA (reference sequence). The V and J ends lost 3 bases and 2 bases respectively, with 4 bases between them. The CDR3 totals 11 residues. For the CDR3, the DNA is TGCAGTGCTAGGTCTAACACTGAAGCTTTCTTT. It yields the protein CSARSNTEAFF.

This clonotype has just a few counts. The gene calls are TRBV12-3 or TRBV12-4 and TRBJ2-7; D unresolved. This CDR3 comprises 13 residues. The ends were cut back, 3 bases at V and 2 bases at J, with 8 bases in the middle. The CDR3 DNA follows: TGTGCCAGCAGTTTGCCACACACCTACGAGCAGTACTTC. The encoded protein is CASSLPHTYEQYF.

In this sample, this clonotype turned up many times. The chain is built from TRBV7-2 and TRBJ2-5; D remains ambiguous. V was clipped by 5 bases and J by 4 bases, with 8 bases between them. There are 12 residues in the CDR3. Germline loops: CDR1 SGHTA, CDR2 FQGNSA. CDR3 in amino acids: CASSNRLETQYF. For the CDR3, the DNA is TGTGCCAGCAGCAACAGACTAGAGACCCAGTACTTC.

The table lists this clonotype with a few counts. The chain joins TRBV29-1 to TRBJ2-3, with D uncertain. Per germline, CDR1 SQVTM and CDR2 ANQGSEA. V was pared by 7 bases and J by 1 base, with 15 bases between. This CDR3 is built from 14 residues. This CDR3 reads CSGAGRFRTDTQYF. The CDR3 DNA reads TGCAGCGGAGCAGGAAGGTTCCGCACAGATACGCAGTATTTT.

Only a few counts were recorded for this clonotype. In DNA, the CDR3 is TGTGCCAGTAGTATAGAGGGGGCGGCCTACGAGCAGTACTTC. It is translated as CASSIEGAAYEQYF. This chain joins TRBV19 and TRBJ2-7, with D tentatively TRBD1 (6 bases). Germline CDR1 reads LNHDA; CDR2 reads SQIVND (reference sequence). The CDR3 consists of 14 residues. Trimming left V 0 bases short and J 2 bases short, with 8 bases between.

This clonotype was counted at least ten times. The chain combines TRBV27 with TRBJ1-5, with D possibly matching TRBD1 (6 bases). With 6 bases removed from V and 0 bases from J, the gap between germline ends came to 12 bases. CDR1 MNHEY and CDR2 SMNVEV come from the germline V gene (reference sequence). The CDR3 loop spans 15 amino acids. Written as DNA, the CDR3 is TGTGCCAGCAGCCCAACAGGGTTTAGCAATCAGCCCCAGCATTTT. As protein: CASSPTGFSNQPQHF.

This clonotype was detected many times. The gene calls are TRBV7-2 and TRBJ2-1, with TRBD2 as a possible D gene (5 bases). Per the germline V gene, CDR1 is SGHTA and CDR2 is FQGNSA. The CDR3 runs to 14 residues. Trimming removed 4 bases at V and 3 bases at J, with 10 bases between. The DNA for the CDR3 is TGTGCCAGCAGCTCGCTCGGAGGCTACAATGAGCAGTTCTTC. Residues: CASSSLGGYNEQFF.